This entry lists 2 T cell receptor beta chains sequenced from one sample in a study of T cell responses to AZD1222 COVID-19 vaccine. TCRdb's table, derived via immunoSEQ multiplex PCR, lists solely in-frame clones and lacks some. The data contain roughly 130,000 clones, about 90% of them seen just once; the ten biggest clones take up over 15%. The material sequenced was peripheral blood, taken on day 0 of MenACWY control vaccination. These receptor sequences come from an adult in good health.

The J gene is TRBJ2-7, the V gene TRBV27; no definite D call. Trimming removed 3 bases from V and 6 bases from J, with 18 bases in between. The CDR3 sequence is 15 residues long. Germline values: CDR1 MNHEY, CDR2 SMNVEV (reference sequence). The CDR3 region has the DNA TGTGCCAGCAGTTTGGGCCGCGCTAGAGGCCGCGAGCAGTACTTC. Amino acid sequence: CASSLGRARGREQYF.

This clone was observed a handful of times. V usage is TRBV7-2 and J usage is TRBJ2-7; D is undetermined. CDR3 length: 14 residues. Trimming left V 7 bases short and J 4 bases short, with 17 bases between. Germline assignment: CDR1 SGHTA and CDR2 FQGNSA. The CDR3 DNA reads TGTGCCAGCAATCCCGACGTACGGAATTACGAGCAGTACTTC. This translates into CASNPDVRNYEQYF. The full variable domain, rest sourced from reference TRBV7-2 and TRBJ2-7, is GAGVSQSPSNKVTEKGKDVELRCDPISGHTALYWYRQSLGQGLEFLIYFQGNSAPDKSGLPSDRFSAERTGGSVSTLTIQRTQQEDSAVYLCASNPDVRNYEQYFGPGTRLTVT.